The rows below give T cell receptor beta chains drawn from one sample of a study of human T cells and chemical hapten exposure. One entry per CDR3 protein, called by TCRdb with MiXCR from the RACE reads. This table holds fewer than 150,000 distinct CDR3 sequences, around 15% found once. Here the sequenced sample was whole blood, taken in connection with sensitization to the hapten diphenylcyclopropenone (DPC). These receptors originate from a man aged 18 to 30 with alopecia areata. Some clones in this sample may be carry-over from other donors' samples. The CDR3 runs from the conserved cysteine through the conserved F or W.

CDR3: CASSIMSSNYGYTF
V: TRBV14
J: TRBJ1-2

CDR3: CAISESTYEQYF
V: TRBV10-3
J: TRBJ2-7

CDR3: CASSVDRGTNEKLFF
V: TRBV5-1
J: TRBJ1-4

CDR3: CASRTEGPYGETQYF
V: TRBV2
J: TRBJ2-5

CDR3: CSTTANTEAFF
V: TRBV29-1
J: TRBJ1-1

CDR3: CASSLWPHQPQHF
V: TRBV7-2
J: TRBJ1-5

CDR3: CASSLTTGFYGYTF
V: TRBV7-3
J: TRBJ1-2

CDR3: CASSLRTGEETQYF
V: TRBV2
J: TRBJ2-5

CDR3: CASSSEKGSPLHF
V: TRBV7-3
J: TRBJ1-6

CDR3: CAISNTGSNYGYTF
V: TRBV10-3
J: TRBJ1-2

CDR3: CASGGLQPQHF
V: TRBV2
J: TRBJ1-5

CDR3: CASSPGDVDTQYF
V: TRBV12-3/TRBV12-4
J: TRBJ2-3

CDR3: CASSPSLTNTGELFF
V: TRBV7-3
J: TRBJ2-2

CDR3: CASMTGIRNTIYF
V: TRBV28
J: TRBJ1-3

CDR3: CASSSGGLFYNEQFF
V: TRBV27
J: TRBJ2-1

CDR3: CASQGYQETQYF
V: TRBV19
J: TRBJ2-5

CDR3: CASRTGAGHEQYF
V: TRBV6-6
J: TRBJ2-7

CDR3: CASSVGDREYSNQPQHF
V: TRBV9
J: TRBJ1-5

CDR3: CASTLATEAFF
V: TRBV6-2/TRBV6-3
J: TRBJ1-1

CDR3: CASSFRGSYEQYF
V: TRBV11-2
J: TRBJ2-7

CDR3: CASSFTGESYNEQFF
V: TRBV11-1
J: TRBJ2-1

CDR3: CSVENPDRVDYSNQPQHF
V: TRBV29-1
J: TRBJ1-5

CDR3: CARARTGEKLFF
V: TRBV2
J: TRBJ1-4

CDR3: CASSLGAPDEQYF
V: TRBV11-2
J: TRBJ2-7

CDR3: CAISEEAERYTF
V: TRBV10-3
J: TRBJ1-2

CDR3: CASSLEGYEQYF
V: TRBV11-2
J: TRBJ2-7

CDR3: CSARDPPSVEQFF
V: TRBV20-1
J: TRBJ2-1

CDR3: CASSPEGQGYQPQHF
V: TRBV18
J: TRBJ1-5

CDR3: CSVVYEGIMNTEAFF
V: TRBV29-1
J: TRBJ1-1

CDR3: CASSPLRDRGIDTQYF
V: TRBV18
J: TRBJ2-3

CDR3: CASSPGQTFTDTQYF
V: TRBV11-2
J: TRBJ2-3

CDR3: CASSPMGGFQETQYF
V: TRBV7-2
J: TRBJ2-5

CDR3: CASSLGKGFTETQYF
V: TRBV11-2
J: TRBJ2-5

CDR3: CAGVMSSGNTIYF
V: TRBV12-3/TRBV12-4
J: TRBJ1-3

CDR3: CASSQSALERGTEAFF
V: TRBV16
J: TRBJ1-1

CDR3: CASSYGAGGNYGYTF
V: TRBV6-5
J: TRBJ1-2

CDR3: CSVEDQEGTTDTQYF
V: TRBV29-1
J: TRBJ2-3

CDR3: CASSLDPGASPNEQFF
V: TRBV5-4
J: TRBJ2-1

CDR3: CASSKQRNTGELFF
V: TRBV6-2/TRBV6-3
J: TRBJ2-2

CDR3: CASSPRTGEKETQYF
V: TRBV4-3
J: TRBJ2-5

CDR3: CASSLGAGSKEQYF
V: TRBV5-1
J: TRBJ2-7

CDR3: CSVGSASLNTGELFF
V: TRBV29-1
J: TRBJ2-2

CDR3: CASSPSEGLGYTF
V: TRBV12-3/TRBV12-4
J: TRBJ1-2

CDR3: CASSGTGETGELFF
V: TRBV6-6
J: TRBJ2-2

CDR3: CASSDRQTLPTDTQYF
V: TRBV6-1
J: TRBJ2-3

CDR3: CASSQDGISLFF
V: TRBV4-1
J: TRBJ1-1

CDR3: CASSEEPGQGNDEQYF
V: TRBV10-1
J: TRBJ2-7

CDR3: CASSQDAGVRTEAFF
V: TRBV4-3
J: TRBJ1-1

CDR3: CASSDTFTGELFF
V: TRBV10-1
J: TRBJ2-2

CDR3: CAVQGRASYEQYF
V: TRBV10-3
J: TRBJ2-7

CDR3: CASSPRWRFGELFF
V: TRBV11-1
J: TRBJ2-2

CDR3: CSATSGGTYEQYF
V: TRBV20-1
J: TRBJ2-7

CDR3: CASSKARRSSYEQYF
V: TRBV21-1
J: TRBJ2-7

CDR3: CASSLSVGGELFF
V: TRBV7-6
J: TRBJ2-2

CDR3: CASSRTPPDTTYEQYF
V: TRBV7-9
J: TRBJ2-7